The subject of this entry is one T cell receptor (beta chain). From germline, CDR1 is LGHNT and CDR2 FRNRAP. The CDR3 is 16 residues long. V lost 7 bases to trimming and J lost 0 bases; unmatched junction nucleotides: 8. This sample was included in a study of blood T cell repertoires in COVID-19. Whole-study context: The analysed material was cDNA or gDNA that came from T cells, B-cell-depleted T cells, or PBMCs.

Recruits, aged roughly 18 to 90 years, lived in some 25 US areas. Per the study methods: Amplification with reference gene primers provided the estimates of nucleated cell counts. This table comes from immunoSEQ multiplex PCR, and its TCRdb copy is limited to in-frame clones, with some not included. V, J and clone size are those of that table, while D and trimming were read from the DNA. This sample has about 200,000 clones, with around nine tenths found just once. This TCR came from a woman in her twenties or thirties who had been exposed to COVID-19. The chain recombines TRBV12-5 with TRBJ2-4; 8 bases match TRBD2. The sequencing input was PBMCs or T cells enriched from blood (not recorded which). CDR3 nucleotides: TGTGCTAGTGCCCCGGGTCTAGCGGGAGCCAAAAACATTCAGTACTTC. It yields the protein CASAPGLAGAKNIQYF.